This TCR beta chain originates from a study of cytomegalovirus exposure and HLA in healthy donors. As for the study in general: In a previous analysis, approximately 110 million unique TCR beta sequences were found from 150 million to 200 million T cells.

On this clone: Antigen unknown.

V lost 5 bases to trimming and J lost 2 bases; unmatched junction nucleotides: 9. The CDR3 spans 15 residues. Germline V gene lookup returns CDR1 MNHEY and CDR2 SMNVEV (reference sequence). Findings and limits, study-wide: There were over 150 TCR beta chains listed as cytomegalovirus-associated. Indistinguishability led to the exclusion of some V segments, TRBV6-2 and TRBV6-3 included.

PCR was performed using 60 Vbeta and 13 Jbeta primers. Assay used: immunoSEQ multiplex PCR; TCRdb lists only in-frame clones, some missing. The sample includes around 150,000 clones, nearly 80% of them seen just once. Sequenced sample: PBMCs. This rearrangement joins TRBV27 to TRBJ2-7; TRBD1 aligns across 7 bases. The TCR sequence derives from a male donor in good health and CMV-seronegative. The CDR3 region is CASSARQGVAYEQYF. DNA for the CDR3: TGTGCCAGCAGTGCCCGACAGGGAGTAGCCTACGAGCAGTACTTC.